This T cell receptor (beta chain) was profiled in a study of patients and donors after allogeneic stem cell transplantation. This clonotype appeared many times. Using its own MiXCR run on the RT-PCR reads, TCRdb lists one record per CDR3 protein. The sample consists of about 410,000 distinct CDR3 sequences, 16% of them appearing once. This CDR3 is 14 amino acids long. CDR1 and CDR2 from the germline V gene are MDHEN and SYDVKM. V trimming: 6 bases; J trimming: 1 base; junction bases outside the gene matches: 6. This chain connects TRBV28 to TRBJ2-7; TRBD2 matches at 7 bases. The sequence came from a human donor who was either an allogeneic HSCT recipient or a stem cell or donor lymphocyte infusion donor (not recorded which). It is not recorded whose cells these are; they may come from a transplant donor. The sequenced sample consisted of blood, either unsorted or a sorted T cell fraction (not recorded which). CDR3: CASRGGTGSYEQYF. CDR3 DNA: TGTGCCAGCAGGGGGGGGACGGGTTCCTACGAGCAGTACTTC.